This T cell receptor (beta chain) was captured in a study of blood T cell repertoires in COVID-19. Seattle patient enrollment occurred during active infection, with longitudinal follow-up thereafter. Study processing details: Reference gene primer amplification in the assay estimated nucleated cell counts. The repertoire was sequenced with immunoSEQ multiplex PCR; TCRdb's copy has only in-frame clones and lacks some. The V and J calls and clone size come from that table; D and trimming were worked out from the DNA. The profile shows 200,000 to 300,000 clones, around 90% of them singletons. The CDR3 covers 11 residues. Germline V gene sequence: CDR1 MNHEY, CDR2 SMNVEV (reference sequence). V gave up 7 bases and J gave up 5 bases, with 9 bases separating them.

This rearrangement joins TRBV27 to TRBJ2-7; unclear D gene. The clonotype originates from a man aged 25-40 years with COVID-19, enrolled during active disease. Specimen: peripheral blood. The CDR3 sequence is CASIKYNEQYF. DNA of the CDR3: TGTGCCAGCATCAAGTACAACGAGCAGTACTTC.